The rows below give T cell receptor beta chains drawn from one sample of a study of blood T cell repertoires in COVID-19. Libraries were prepared by immunoSEQ multiplex PCR; TCRdb keeps only in-frame clonotypes and omits some of them. The table shows more than 200,000 clones, with around 84% occurring only once. The sequenced sample was PBMCs or T cells enriched from blood (not recorded which). The receptors derive from a man aged 25 to 40 with acute COVID-19. Each CDR3 is given with its conserved first and last residue. A D gene is named only where the DNA matches it firmly. For some rows the clone size is stated as once, few or many, or as a class when expanded; others skip it.

abundance	v_gene	j_gene	d_gene	CDR3nt	CDR3aa
.	TRBV18	TRBJ1-2	TRBD1	TGTGCCAGCTCACCACCGTCAGGACAGGGGGTCTATGGCTACACCTTC	CASSPPSGQGVYGYTF
.	TRBV10-1	TRBJ2-1	TRBD2	TGCGCCAGCAGGCTTCGGGAGGATTCCGAGCAGTTCTTC	CASRLREDSEQFF
.	TRBV12-2	TRBJ1-3	.	TGTGCAAGTCGCTTAAGGACAGGGGGATCTGGAAACACCATATATTTT	CASRLRTGGSGNTIYF
.	TRBV28	TRBJ2-4	.	TGTGCCAGCAGTATCTTAGCCAAAAACATTCAGTACTTC	CASSILAKNIQYF
.	TRBV7-9	TRBJ1-2	.	TGTGCCAGCAGCGAGGCCGCGAACTATGGCTACACCTTC	CASSEAANYGYTF
.	TRBV9	TRBJ1-2	.	TGTGCCAGCAGCGTAGCTGGAGACGGGCGGGATGGCTACACCTTC	CASSVAGDGRDGYTF
.	TRBV11-2	TRBJ2-5	.	TGTGCCAGCAGCCCAGAACAGGGACGGATTCTGACCCAGTACTTC	CASSPEQGRILTQYF
.	TRBV5-1	TRBJ1-4	.	TGCGCCAGCAGCTTGGACCACAACCGGGGTGAAAAACTGTTTTTT	CASSLDHNRGEKLFF
.	TRBV7-9	TRBJ1-2	.	TGTGCCAGCAGCTCCTTGCTTCAGGTGGCCACATTATTC	CASSSLLQVATLF
.	TRBV9	TRBJ1-3	.	TGTGCCAGCAGCTCGGGAAACACCATATATTTT	CASSSGNTIYF
.	TRBV19	TRBJ1-3	TRBD1	TGTGCCAGTAGTAGGGACAGGGTCCCTGGAAACACCATATATTTT	CASSRDRVPGNTIYF
.	TRBV5-5	TRBJ2-7	.	TGTGCCAGCAGCTTTGACAACTCCTACGAGCAGTACTTC	CASSFDNSYEQYF
.	TRBV3-1/TRBV3-2	TRBJ2-2	TRBD2	TGTGCCAGCAGCCGGACTAGCGGGGGACAAGGCGGGGAGCTGTTTTTT	CASSRTSGGQGGELFF
.	TRBV7-2	TRBJ2-1	.	TGTGCCAGCAGCTTAGAAGGGGGGGACACTGAGCAGTTCTTC	CASSLEGGDTEQFF
.	TRBV24-1	TRBJ2-3	.	TGTGCCACCAGTGATTTAAACGCACGGACGCAGTATTTT	CATSDLNARTQYF
.	TRBV27	TRBJ1-2	.	TGTGCCAGCAGTTTCCAAATGGGGGGAGGATTTAACTATGGCTACACCTTC	CASSFQMGGGFNYGYTF
once	TRBV6-5	TRBJ1-1	TRBD1	TGTGCCAGCAGCACCCGGGACAGAAACACTGAAGCTTTCTTT	CASSTRDRNTEAFF
.	TRBV4-1	TRBJ1-3	.	TGCGCCAGCAGCCAAGATAATCCCGGGGAAAACACCATATATTTT	CASSQDNPGENTIYF
once	TRBV3-1/TRBV3-2	TRBJ1-6	.	TGTGCCAGCAGCCAAACACAGAGCTCCTATAATTCACCCCTCCACTTT	CASSQTQSSYNSPLHF
.	TRBV27	TRBJ2-7	TRBD1	TGTGCCAGCCGGGTCGACAGGGCTTCCCACGAGCAGTACTTC	CASRVDRASHEQYF
.	TRBV29-1	TRBJ1-1	TRBD1	TGCAGCGGCCAGACAGGGGGCGAGTCTGAAGCTTTCTTT	CSGQTGGESEAFF
.	TRBV19	TRBJ1-1	.	TGTGCCAGTAGTTCATTGCAGGGAACTGAAGCTTTCTTT	CASSSLQGTEAFF
few	TRBV9	TRBJ1-1	TRBD1	TGTGCCAGCAGCGGGGTGGGACAGGCTAACACTGAAGCTTTCTTT	CASSGVGQANTEAFF
.	TRBV5-1	TRBJ2-6	TRBD1	TGCGCCAGCAGCGCGACAGGGTCTGGGGCCAACGTCCTGACTTTC	CASSATGSGANVLTF
.	TRBV6-5	TRBJ1-1	TRBD1	TGTGCCAGCAGTTCCGGGACAGGGCAGGGTGAAGCTTTCTTT	CASSSGTGQGEAFF
.	TRBV7-9	TRBJ1-5	.	TGTGCCAGCAGCCCCGACAGGATCAATCAGCCCCAGCATTTT	CASSPDRINQPQHF
.	TRBV28	TRBJ1-6	TRBD1	TGTGCCAGCAGTTCCCGACAGGGATCACCCCTCCACTTT	CASSSRQGSPLHF
.	TRBV5-1	TRBJ1-2	.	TGCGCCAGCAGCTTGAATACGGACTATGGCTACACCTTC	CASSLNTDYGYTF
.	TRBV7-2	TRBJ1-4	TRBD1	TGTGCCAGCAGCTCCTTTACCGGGACAGGACATGAAAAACTGTTTTTT	CASSSFTGTGHEKLFF
.	TRBV28	TRBJ2-1	.	TGTGCCAGCACCGGACAGAGGTGGGGAGAGCAGTTCTTC	CASTGQRWGEQFF
.	TRBV5-1	TRBJ2-7	TRBD1	TGCGCCAGCAGCTTGGTCCTAGGACAGGGGATCCCCTCGTACGAGCAGTACTTC	CASSLVLGQGIPSYEQYF
once	TRBV12-5	TRBJ1-6	.	TGTGCTAGTGGTTCGGGACTGGGGAGCTCACCCCTCCACTTT	CASGSGLGSSPLHF
few	TRBV27	TRBJ1-2	TRBD1	TGTGCCAGCAGCCGTAAGGGGTTGGACAGGGTAATTCGAGGGGGCTACACCTTC	CASSRKGLDRVIRGGYTF
.	TRBV11-2	TRBJ2-7	.	TGTGCCAGCAGCCCTGACAGGACCTACGAGCAGTACTTC	CASSPDRTYEQYF
once	TRBV7-6	TRBJ1-1	.	TGTGCCAGCAGCACTAGTGGTGTCACTGAAGCTTTCTTT	CASSTSGVTEAFF
once	TRBV2	TRBJ2-1	.	TGTGCCAGCAGGCGAATCGGGAGATATAGCGATGAGCAGTTCTTC	CASRRIGRYSDEQFF
.	TRBV7-3	TRBJ2-3	TRBD2	TGTGCCAGCAGCTTAACTTCCCCGGGAATTAGCGGGGGGCCAGGGACAGATACGCAGTATTTT	CASSLTSPGISGGPGTDTQYF
.	TRBV18	TRBJ2-7	TRBD2	TGTGCCAGCTCACCGACTAGCGGGACGTACGGGCAGTACTTC	CASSPTSGTYGQYF
.	TRBV5-1	TRBJ2-7	.	TGCGCCAGCAGCTTTACAGGGAATTCCTACGAGCAGTACTTC	CASSFTGNSYEQYF
.	TRBV7-9	TRBJ1-1	.	TGTGCCAGCAGCTTGGGGCAGCCGAACACTGAAGCTTTCTTT	CASSLGQPNTEAFF
.	TRBV7-3	TRBJ2-3	.	TGTGCCAGCAGCCCATCCAGGGGATCCCGCACAGATACGCAGTATTTT	CASSPSRGSRTDTQYF
.	TRBV13	TRBJ2-7	.	TGTGCCAGCAGCTTAGGACGGAGGACCAACGAGCAGTACTTC	CASSLGRRTNEQYF
once	TRBV27	TRBJ2-7	.	TGTGCCAGCAGTTTAGGGGGCCCCACCTACGAGCAGTACTTC	CASSLGGPTYEQYF
.	TRBV19	TRBJ2-7	TRBD1	TGTGCCAGTAGTTTCACAGGGACAGGGCGTCGCGAGCAGTACTTC	CASSFTGTGRREQYF